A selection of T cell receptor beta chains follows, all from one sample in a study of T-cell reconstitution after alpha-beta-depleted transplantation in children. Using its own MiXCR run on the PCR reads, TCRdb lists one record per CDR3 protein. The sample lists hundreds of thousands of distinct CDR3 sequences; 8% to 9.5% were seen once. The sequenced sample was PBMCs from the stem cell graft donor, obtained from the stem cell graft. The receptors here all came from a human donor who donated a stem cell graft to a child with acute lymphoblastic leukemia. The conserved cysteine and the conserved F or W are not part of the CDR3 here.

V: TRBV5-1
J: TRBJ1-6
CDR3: ASSSSTGTNSPLH

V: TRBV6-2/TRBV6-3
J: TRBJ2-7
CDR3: ASSMTGGIYEQY

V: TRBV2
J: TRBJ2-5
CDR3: ASNGQETQY

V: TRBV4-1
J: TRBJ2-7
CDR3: ASSQGAAGISYEQY

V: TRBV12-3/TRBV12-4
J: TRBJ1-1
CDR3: ASSLSRAGAEAF

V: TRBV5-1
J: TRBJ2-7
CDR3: ASSLGRWSSYEQY

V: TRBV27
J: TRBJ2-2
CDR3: ASSVRANTGELF

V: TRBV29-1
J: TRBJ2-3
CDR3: SAPELALDTQY

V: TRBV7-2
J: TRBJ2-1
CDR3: ASSLAAIAGNEQF

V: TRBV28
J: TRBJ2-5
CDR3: ASSPRTGEAKETQY

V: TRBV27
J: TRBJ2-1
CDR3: ASSLSQPNEQF

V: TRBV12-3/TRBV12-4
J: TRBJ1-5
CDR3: ASRIGTENQPQH

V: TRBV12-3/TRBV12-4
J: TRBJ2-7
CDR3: ASRRGGAGYEQY

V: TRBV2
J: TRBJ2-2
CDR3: ASRPELQVRELF

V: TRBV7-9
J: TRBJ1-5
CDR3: ASSPGTWSNQPQH

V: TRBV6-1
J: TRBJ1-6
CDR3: ASSETGNNSPLH